The rows below give T cell receptor beta chains drawn from one sample of a study of T cells in Graves' hyperthyroidism and ophthalmopathy. TCRdb processed the multiplex PCR reads anew with MiXCR; each CDR3 protein has one entry. There are under 400,000 distinct CDR3 sequences in the sample; under 15% occur only once, and roughly 9.2% lies in the top ten. Sequencing used blood. The source of these receptors is a woman under 30 with Graves' hyperthyroidism. The CDR3 runs from the conserved cysteine through the conserved F or W. The order of the fields is clone size, D gene, V gene, J gene, CDR3 protein, CDR3 DNA. A D gene is named only where the DNA matches it firmly. Clone size appears in some rows only: once, few, many, or a class for an expanded clone.

>many|TRBD1|TRBV3-1|TRBJ2-1
CASSQWDRGLSNEQFF
TGTGCCAGCAGCCAATGGGACAGGGGGCTTTCCAATGAGCAGTTCTTC
>many|.|TRBV2|TRBJ2-3
CASSVGTDTQYF
TGTGCCAGCAGTGTAGGCACAGATACGCAGTATTTT
>.|.|TRBV10-3|TRBJ2-6
CAIRSGDLDSGANVLTF
TGTGCCATCAGATCAGGAGACCTAGACTCTGGGGCCAACGTCCTGACTTTC
>many|TRBD1|TRBV3-1|TRBJ1-6
CASSQGQQNSPLHF
TGTGCCAGCAGCCAGGGACAGCAGAATTCACCCCTCCACTTT
>many|.|TRBV28|TRBJ2-7
CASSLSSGAYEQYF
TGTGCCAGCAGTTTATCTTCAGGGGCTTACGAGCAGTACTTC
>many|.|TRBV20-1|TRBJ2-5
CSARHWEGQVQETQYF
TGCAGTGCTAGACACTGGGAAGGACAAGTCCAAGAGACCCAGTACTTC
>.|TRBD1|TRBV20-1|TRBJ1-1
CSARDLDRVATEAFF
TGCAGTGCTAGAGATCTGGACAGGGTGGCGACTGAAGCTTTCTTT
>many|.|TRBV7-2|TRBJ1-2
CASSLRLSYGYTF
TGTGCCAGCAGCTTGAGACTGTCATATGGCTACACCTTC
>.|.|TRBV9|TRBJ1-3
CASSHFGEAGNTIYF
TGTGCCAGCAGCCATTTCGGGGAGGCTGGAAACACCATATATTTT
>.|.|TRBV9|TRBJ1-5
CASSETAGGNQPQHF
TGTGCCAGCAGCGAGACGGCAGGTGGGAATCAGCCCCAGCATTTT
>many|.|TRBV6-1|TRBJ2-3
CASRQEGTDTQYF
TGTGCCAGCAGGCAGGAGGGCACAGATACGCAGTATTTT
>many|TRBD1|TRBV3-1|TRBJ2-1
CASSTGTALSEQFF
TGTGCCAGCAGCACCGGGACAGCTTTAAGTGAGCAGTTCTTC
>many|TRBD1|TRBV2|TRBJ1-5
CASTQDRATWQPQHF
TGTGCCAGCACCCAAGACAGGGCGACTTGGCAGCCCCAGCATTTT
>many|.|TRBV4-3|TRBJ2-1
CASSQDKSWAHNEQFF
TGCGCCAGCAGCCAAGATAAGTCATGGGCTCACAATGAGCAGTTCTTC
>few|.|TRBV20-1|TRBJ1-4
CSARIGGGREKLFF
TGCAGTGCTAGGATCGGAGGAGGAAGGGAAAAACTGTTTTTT
>many|.|TRBV30|TRBJ2-2
CAWSVSGVGGELFF
TGTGCCTGGAGTGTATCGGGGGTCGGCGGGGAGCTGTTTTTT
>many|TRBD1|TRBV5-8|TRBJ2-7
CASSLQGQTYEQYF
TGTGCCAGCAGCTTGCAGGGACAGACCTACGAGCAGTACTTC
>many|.|TRBV11-2|TRBJ1-1
CASSLNTNTEAFF
TGTGCCAGCAGCTTAAACACAAACACTGAAGCTTTCTTT
>many|TRBD1|TRBV6-2/TRBV6-3|TRBJ2-6
CASEPRGGRGRKISGANVLTF
TGTGCCAGCGAACCCCGTGGGGGCAGGGGGCGTAAGATCTCTGGGGCCAACGTCCTGACTTTC
>many|.|TRBV20-1|TRBJ2-7
CSAMDVPRAYEQYF
TGCAGTGCTATGGACGTCCCGAGGGCCTACGAGCAGTACTTC
>few|.|TRBV6-1|TRBJ2-4
CASRGGLVYF
TGTGCCAGCAGGGGTGGGCTGGTGTACTTC
>.|TRBD1|TRBV3-1|TRBJ1-4
CASSRLGQGREKLFF
TGTGCCAGCAGCCGACTGGGACAGGGTCGTGAAAAACTGTTTTTT
>few|TRBD1|TRBV20-1|TRBJ2-1
CSAMGGQGIYNEQFF
TGCAGTGCTATGGGAGGACAGGGGATTTACAATGAGCAGTTCTTC
>many|.|TRBV28|TRBJ1-2
CASSLGGGYTF
TGTGCCAGCAGTTTAGGAGGCGGCTACACCTTC
>many|TRBD1|TRBV6-1|TRBJ2-1
CASSAMGQGAGNEQFF
TGTGCCAGCAGTGCGATGGGACAGGGGGCCGGCAATGAGCAGTTCTTC
>many|.|TRBV7-3|TRBJ2-3
CASSLSATQDTQYF
TGTGCCAGCAGCTTATCGGCGACACAGGATACGCAGTATTTT
>many|TRBD1|TRBV3-1|TRBJ2-7
CASSRTGGGYEQYF
TGTGCCAGCAGTCGCACAGGGGGCGGCTACGAGCAGTACTTC
>many|TRBD2|TRBV28|TRBJ2-5
CASGTSGAGETQYF
TGTGCCAGCGGTACTAGCGGGGCGGGGGAGACCCAGTACTTC
>many|.|TRBV18|TRBJ2-5
CASSPPQGPQETQYF
TGTGCCAGCTCACCACCGCAGGGCCCACAAGAGACCCAGTACTTC
>many|TRBD1|TRBV20-1|TRBJ1-2
CSAIPRTGVNYGYTF
TGCAGTGCTATACCCCGGACAGGGGTAAACTATGGCTACACCTTC
>many|.|TRBV27|TRBJ2-2
CASMGAGVTGELFF
TGTGCCAGCATGGGGGCAGGGGTCACCGGGGAGCTGTTTTTT
>.|TRBD2|TRBV11-2|TRBJ2-2
CASSPVLAGGFTGELFF
TGTGCCAGCAGCCCGGTACTAGCGGGGGGTTTCACCGGGGAGCTGTTTTTT
>many|TRBD1|TRBV7-9|TRBJ1-1
CASTGDSTYTEAFF
TGTGCCAGCACCGGGGACAGCACTTACACTGAAGCTTTCTTT
>.|TRBD1|TRBV14|TRBJ2-7
CASSRHSGGQGAHEQYF
TGTGCCAGCAGCCGGCATTCCGGAGGACAGGGGGCCCACGAGCAGTACTTC
>many|.|TRBV28|TRBJ1-2
CASSLWFASLDGYTF
TGTGCCAGCAGTTTATGGTTCGCAAGTTTGGATGGCTACACCTTC
>many|.|TRBV20-1|TRBJ2-7
CSARAAYEQYF
TGCAGTGCTAGAGCGGCCTACGAGCAGTACTTC
>.|.|TRBV10-3|TRBJ2-1
CAINPGATYNEQFF
TGTGCCATCAATCCGGGAGCCACCTACAATGAGCAGTTCTTC
>many|.|TRBV27|TRBJ2-1
CASGLRGEQFF
TGTGCCAGCGGGTTGAGGGGTGAGCAGTTCTTC
>many|.|TRBV28|TRBJ2-7
CASSLPWHYEQYF
TGTGCCAGCAGTTTACCGTGGCACTACGAGCAGTACTTC
>many|.|TRBV3-1|TRBJ2-2
CASSQGWHAGELFF
TGTGCCAGCAGCCAAGGGTGGCACGCCGGGGAGCTGTTTTTT
>many|TRBD2|TRBV7-2|TRBJ2-7
CASSSRTSGSYEQYF
TGTGCCAGCAGCTCAAGGACTAGCGGGAGTTACGAGCAGTACTTC
>.|TRBD1|TRBV19|TRBJ1-2
CASSPQSRDSYVYTF
TGTGCCAGTAGTCCGCAATCCCGGGACAGCTATGTCTACACCTTC
>few|.|TRBV4-1|TRBJ2-1
CASSQGISNEQFF
TGCGCCAGCAGCCAAGGGATCAGTAATGAGCAGTTCTTC
>few|TRBD1|TRBV4-3|TRBJ2-7
CASSQDRGSHEQYF
TGCGCCAGCAGCCAGGACAGGGGGTCGCACGAGCAGTACTTC
>many|TRBD2|TRBV29-1|TRBJ2-3
CSVESVAGFTDTQYF
TGCAGCGTTGAATCAGTAGCGGGGTTTACAGATACGCAGTATTTT
>few|TRBD1|TRBV30|TRBJ1-4
CAWTRQGNEKLFF
TGTGCCTGGACCCGACAGGGAAATGAAAAACTGTTTTTT
>.|.|TRBV9|TRBJ2-4
CASSAGGSDGINIQYF
TGTGCCAGCAGCGCTGGCGGCTCGGACGGAATAAACATTCAGTACTTC
>many|.|TRBV3-1|TRBJ2-1
CASSQALRDAYNEQFF
TGTGCCAGCAGCCAAGCCCTCCGGGATGCCTACAATGAGCAGTTCTTC
>.|.|TRBV19|TRBJ2-7
CASSIGREQYF
TGTGCCAGTAGTATAGGACGAGAGCAGTACTTC
>many|TRBD1|TRBV28|TRBJ2-7
CASSYRGGPYEQYF
TGTGCCAGCAGTTACAGGGGTGGGCCCTACGAGCAGTACTTC
>.|.|TRBV7-9|TRBJ2-1
CASSLIGGSRDEQFF
TGTGCCAGCAGCCTTATAGGGGGGAGTCGGGATGAGCAGTTCTTC